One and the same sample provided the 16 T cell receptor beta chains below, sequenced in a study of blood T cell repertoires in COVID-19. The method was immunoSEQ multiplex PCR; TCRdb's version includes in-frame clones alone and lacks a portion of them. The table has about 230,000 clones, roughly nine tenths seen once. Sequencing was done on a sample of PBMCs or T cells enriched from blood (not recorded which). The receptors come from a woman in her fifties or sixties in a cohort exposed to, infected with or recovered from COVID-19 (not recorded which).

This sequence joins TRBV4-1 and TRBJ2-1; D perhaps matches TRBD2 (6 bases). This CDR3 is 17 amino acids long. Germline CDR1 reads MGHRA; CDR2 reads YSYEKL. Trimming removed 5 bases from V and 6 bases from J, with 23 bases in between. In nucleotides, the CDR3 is TGCGCCAGCAGCTCCCACGGGAGCGGGTCGGTCCGCAATGAGCAGTTCTTC. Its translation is CASSSHGSGSVRNEQFF.

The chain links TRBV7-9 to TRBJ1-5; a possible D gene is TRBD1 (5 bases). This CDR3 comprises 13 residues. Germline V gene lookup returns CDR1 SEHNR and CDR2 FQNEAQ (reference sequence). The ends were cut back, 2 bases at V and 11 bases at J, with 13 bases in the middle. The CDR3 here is CASSLSGTGSQHF. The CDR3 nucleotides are TGTGCCAGCAGCTTAAGTGGGACTGGGTCCCAGCATTTT.

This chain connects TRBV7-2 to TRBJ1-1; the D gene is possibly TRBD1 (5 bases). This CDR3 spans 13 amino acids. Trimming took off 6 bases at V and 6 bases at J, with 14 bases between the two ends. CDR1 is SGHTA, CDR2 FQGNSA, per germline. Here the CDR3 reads CASRGEGRPEAFF. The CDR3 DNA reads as TGTGCCAGCAGGGGGGAGGGGCGTCCTGAAGCTTTCTTT.

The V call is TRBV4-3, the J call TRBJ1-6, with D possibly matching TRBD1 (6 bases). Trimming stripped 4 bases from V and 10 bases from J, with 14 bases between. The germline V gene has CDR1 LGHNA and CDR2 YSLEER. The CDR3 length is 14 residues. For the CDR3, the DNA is TGCGCCAGCAGCCTACAGGGTTACCAATCACCCCTCCACTTT. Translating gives CASSLQGYQSPLHF.

The CDR3 nucleotides are TGTGCCAGCAGCGGAGGGGGCTCCGGCTATGGCTACACCTTC. The encoded protein is CASSGGGSGYGYTF. The chain uses TRBV6-5 and TRBJ1-2; 7 nucleotides match TRBD1. V was pared by 6 bases and J by 4 bases, with 8 bases of the junction left unmatched. The CDR3 covers 14 residues. In germline, CDR1 is MNHEY, CDR2 SVGAGI.

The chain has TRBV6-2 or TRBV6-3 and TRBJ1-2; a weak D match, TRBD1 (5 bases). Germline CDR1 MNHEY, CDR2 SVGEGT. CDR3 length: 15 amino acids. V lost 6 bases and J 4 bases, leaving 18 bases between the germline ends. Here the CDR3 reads CASSQPPTAVYGYTF. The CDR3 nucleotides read TGTGCCAGCAGCCAGCCCCCGACAGCCGTCTATGGCTACACCTTC.

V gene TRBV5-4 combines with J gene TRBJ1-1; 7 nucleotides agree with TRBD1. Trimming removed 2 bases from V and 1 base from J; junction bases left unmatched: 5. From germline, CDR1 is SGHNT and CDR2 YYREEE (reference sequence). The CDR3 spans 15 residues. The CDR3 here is CASSFSRGPNTEAFF. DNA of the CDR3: TGTGCCAGCAGCTTCAGTAGGGGGCCGAACACTGAAGCTTTCTTT. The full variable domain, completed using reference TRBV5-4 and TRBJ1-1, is ETGVTQSPTHLIKTRGQQVTLRCSSQSGHNTVSWYQQALGQGPQFIFQYYREEENGRGNFPPRFSGLQFPNYSSELNVNALELDDSALYLCASSFSRGPNTEAFFGQGTRLTVV.

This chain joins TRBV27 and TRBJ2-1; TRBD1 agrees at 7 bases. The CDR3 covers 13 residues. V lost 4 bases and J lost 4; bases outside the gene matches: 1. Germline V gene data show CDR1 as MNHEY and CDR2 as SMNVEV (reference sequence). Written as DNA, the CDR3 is TGTGCCAGCAGTTGGGGACAGTACAATGAGCAGTTCTTC. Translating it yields CASSWGQYNEQFF.

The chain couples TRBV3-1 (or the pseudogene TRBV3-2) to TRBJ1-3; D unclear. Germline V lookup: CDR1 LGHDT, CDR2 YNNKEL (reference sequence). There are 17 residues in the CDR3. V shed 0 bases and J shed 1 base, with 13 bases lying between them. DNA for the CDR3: TGTGCCAGCAGCCAAGATAAATATGCGGTTTCTGGAAACACCATATATTTT. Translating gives CASSQDKYAVSGNTIYF.

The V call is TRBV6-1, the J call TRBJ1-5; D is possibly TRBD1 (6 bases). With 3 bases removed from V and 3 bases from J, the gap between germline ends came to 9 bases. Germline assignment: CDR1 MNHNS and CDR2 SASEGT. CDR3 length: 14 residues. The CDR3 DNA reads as TGTGCCAGCAGTGATACAGGGAACAATCAGCCCCAGCATTTT. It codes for CASSDTGNNQPQHF.

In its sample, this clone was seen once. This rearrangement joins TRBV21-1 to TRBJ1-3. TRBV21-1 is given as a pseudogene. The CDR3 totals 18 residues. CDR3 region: CASSKQLLQRRTGNTIYF. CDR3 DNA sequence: TGTGCCAGCAGCAAACAGCTTCTTCAACGGAGAACTGGAAACACCATATATTTT.

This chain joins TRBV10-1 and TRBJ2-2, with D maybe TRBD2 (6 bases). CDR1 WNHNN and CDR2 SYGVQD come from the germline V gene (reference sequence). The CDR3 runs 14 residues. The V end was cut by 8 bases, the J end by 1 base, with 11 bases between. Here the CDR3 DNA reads TGCGCCAGCTCATCGCGGGAGAACACCGGGGAGCTGTTTTTT. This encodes CASSSRENTGELFF.

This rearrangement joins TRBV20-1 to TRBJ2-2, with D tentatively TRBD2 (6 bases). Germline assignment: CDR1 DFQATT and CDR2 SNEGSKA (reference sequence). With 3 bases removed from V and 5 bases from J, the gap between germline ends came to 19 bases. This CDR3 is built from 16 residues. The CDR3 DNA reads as TGCAGTGCTAGTGGACGATTGACGGCGGGGACCGGGGAGCTGTTTTTT. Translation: CSASGRLTAGTGELFF.

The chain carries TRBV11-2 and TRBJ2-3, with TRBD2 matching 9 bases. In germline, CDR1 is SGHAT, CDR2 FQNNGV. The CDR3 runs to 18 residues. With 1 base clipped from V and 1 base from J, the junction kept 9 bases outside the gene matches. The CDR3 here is CASSLVLAGSGGTDTQYF. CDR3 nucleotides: TGTGCCAGCAGCTTAGTTCTAGCGGGGTCCGGGGGCACAGATACGCAGTATTTT.

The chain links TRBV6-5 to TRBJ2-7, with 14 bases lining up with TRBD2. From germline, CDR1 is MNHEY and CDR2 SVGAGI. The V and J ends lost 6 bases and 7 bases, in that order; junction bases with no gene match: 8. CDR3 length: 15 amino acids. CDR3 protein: CASSPTSGGAREQYF. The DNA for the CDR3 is TGTGCCAGCAGCCCGACTAGCGGGGGGGCAAGGGAGCAGTACTTC.

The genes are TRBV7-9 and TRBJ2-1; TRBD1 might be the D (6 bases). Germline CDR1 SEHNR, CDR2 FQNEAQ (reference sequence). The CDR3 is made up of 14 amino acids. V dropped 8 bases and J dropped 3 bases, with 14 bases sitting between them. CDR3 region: CASVMGHRYNEQFF. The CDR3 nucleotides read TGTGCCAGCGTCATGGGACACCGCTACAATGAGCAGTTCTTC.